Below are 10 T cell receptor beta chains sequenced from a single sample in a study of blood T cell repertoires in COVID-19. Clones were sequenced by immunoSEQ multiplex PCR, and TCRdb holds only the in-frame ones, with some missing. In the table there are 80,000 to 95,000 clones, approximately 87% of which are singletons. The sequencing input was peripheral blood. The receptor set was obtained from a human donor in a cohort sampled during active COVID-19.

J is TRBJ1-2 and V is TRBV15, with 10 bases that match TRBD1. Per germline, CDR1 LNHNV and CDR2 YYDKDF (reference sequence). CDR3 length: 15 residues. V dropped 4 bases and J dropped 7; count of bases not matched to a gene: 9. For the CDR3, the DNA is TGTGCCACCAGCACTTTGACAGGGGGCGACGGTGGCTACACCTTC. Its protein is CATSTLTGGDGGYTF.

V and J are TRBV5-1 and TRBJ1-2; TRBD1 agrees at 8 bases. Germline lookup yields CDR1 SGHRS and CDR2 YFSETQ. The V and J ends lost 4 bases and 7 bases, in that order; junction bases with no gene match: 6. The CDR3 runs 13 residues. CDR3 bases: TGCGCCAGCAGCAATGCAGGGGGCTTTGGCTACACCTTC. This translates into CASSNAGGFGYTF.

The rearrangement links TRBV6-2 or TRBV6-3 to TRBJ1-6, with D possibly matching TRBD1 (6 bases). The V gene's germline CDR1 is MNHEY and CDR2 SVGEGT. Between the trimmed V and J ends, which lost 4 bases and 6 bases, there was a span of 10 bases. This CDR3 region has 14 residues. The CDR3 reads CASSFGQPNSPLHF. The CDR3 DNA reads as TGTGCCAGCAGTTTTGGACAGCCTAATTCACCCCTCCACTTT.

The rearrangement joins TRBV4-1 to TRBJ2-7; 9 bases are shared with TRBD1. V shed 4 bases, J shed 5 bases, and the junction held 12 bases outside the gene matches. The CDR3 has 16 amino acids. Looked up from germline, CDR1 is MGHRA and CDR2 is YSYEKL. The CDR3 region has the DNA TGCGCCAGCAGCCGGTGGGGGGACAGGGTGGAAGACGAGCAGTACTTC. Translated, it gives CASSRWGDRVEDEQYF.

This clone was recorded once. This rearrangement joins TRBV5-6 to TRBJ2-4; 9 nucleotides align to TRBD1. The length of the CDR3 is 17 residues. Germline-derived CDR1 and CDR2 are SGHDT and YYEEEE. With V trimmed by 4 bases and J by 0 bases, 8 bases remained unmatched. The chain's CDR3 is CASSGGQGLGAKNIQYF. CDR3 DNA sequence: TGTGCCAGCAGCGGCGGACAGGGGCTGGGAGCCAAAAACATTCAGTACTTC.

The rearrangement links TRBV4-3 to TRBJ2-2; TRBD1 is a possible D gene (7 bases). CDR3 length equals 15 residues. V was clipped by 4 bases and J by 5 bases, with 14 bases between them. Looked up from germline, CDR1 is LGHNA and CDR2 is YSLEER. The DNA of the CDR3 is TGCGCCAGCAGCCGAGGAGGGGGCTATACCGGGGAGCTGTTTTTT. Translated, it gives CASSRGGGYTGELFF.

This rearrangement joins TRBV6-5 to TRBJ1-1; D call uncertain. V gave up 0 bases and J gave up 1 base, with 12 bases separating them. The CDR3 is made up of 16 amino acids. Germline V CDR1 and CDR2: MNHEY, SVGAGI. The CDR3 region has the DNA TGTGCCAGCAGTTACTCGAGTGATCAAGAGAACACTGAAGCTTTCTTT. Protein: CASSYSSDQENTEAFF.

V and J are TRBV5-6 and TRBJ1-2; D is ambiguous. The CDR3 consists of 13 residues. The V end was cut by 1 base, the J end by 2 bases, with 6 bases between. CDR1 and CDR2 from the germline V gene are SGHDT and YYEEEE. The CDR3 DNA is TGTGCCAGCAGCTTGACCAGGAACTATGGCTACACCTTC. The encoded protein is CASSLTRNYGYTF.

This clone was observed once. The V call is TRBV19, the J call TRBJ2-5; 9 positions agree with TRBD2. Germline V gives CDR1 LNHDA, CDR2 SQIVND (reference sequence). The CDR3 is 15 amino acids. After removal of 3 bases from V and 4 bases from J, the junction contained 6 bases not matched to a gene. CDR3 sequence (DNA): TGTGCCAGTAGTATCGGCGGGGGGGCCTCAGAGACCCAGTACTTC. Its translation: CASSIGGGASETQYF.

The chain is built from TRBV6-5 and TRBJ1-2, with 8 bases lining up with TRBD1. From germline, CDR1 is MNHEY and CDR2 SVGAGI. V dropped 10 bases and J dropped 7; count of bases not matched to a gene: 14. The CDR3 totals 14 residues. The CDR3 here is CATQRGAGGGGYTF. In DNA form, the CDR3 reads TGTGCCACCCAAAGAGGGGCAGGGGGCGGTGGCTACACCTTC.